The clone carrying this TCR beta chain was picked up a small number of times. The sample belongs to a study of T cells after yellow fever vaccination. TCRdb independently ran MiXCR on the 5' RACE reads; one entry per CDR3 protein. The sample records about 63,000 distinct CDR3 sequences, approximately 7.4% being singletons. CDR3 length equals 19 residues. V lost 4 bases, J lost 0 bases, and 6 bases stayed unmatched. Germline CDR1 is LGHNA and CDR2 is YNFKEQ. The sequences come from CD8+ T cells sorted from PBMCs, collected 15 days after the yellow fever booster vaccination. The rearrangement joins TRBV4-2 to TRBJ2-6; 13 positions agree with TRBD2. The sequence was collected from a man under 40 who received the YFV17D yellow fever vaccine. CDR3 protein: CASSPGLAGSHSGANVLTF. In DNA, the CDR3 is TGTGCCAGCAGCCCGGGACTAGCGGGATCTCACTCTGGGGCCAACGTCCTGACTTTC.